The rows below give T cell receptor beta chains drawn from one sample of a study of blood T cells in healthy people across ages. One entry per CDR3 protein, called by TCRdb with MiXCR from the 5' RACE reads. The sample has approximately 2,000,000 distinct CDR3 sequences; around 40% are singletons. What was sequenced was blood. The source of these receptors is a human donor in good health. Both conserved end residues are part of each CDR3. The D gene is left open where the match is weak. Size is stated for part of the rows, as once, few or many counts, or as a class when the clone is expanded.

TRBV24-1	TRBJ2-7	TRBD2	NA	15	CATSDGTSGSWEQYF	TGTGCCACCAGTGACGGGACTAGCGGGAGTTGGGAGCAGTACTTC
TRBV12-3/TRBV12-4	TRBJ1-5	TRBD1	NA	14	CASSIRGYGQPQHF	TGTGCCAGCAGTATCAGGGGGTACGGGCAGCCCCAGCATTTT
TRBV9	TRBJ1-5	NA	NA	14	CASSVDGNNQPQHF	TGTGCCAGCAGCGTAGATGGCAACAATCAGCCCCAGCATTTT
TRBV20-1	TRBJ1-4	NA	NA	15	CSARVGGKEHEKLFF	TGCAGTGCTAGAGTGGGGGGGAAGGAACATGAAAAACTGTTTTTT
TRBV29-1	TRBJ1-1	TRBD1	few	12	CSTRQGGTEAFF	TGCAGCACCCGACAGGGAGGCACTGAAGCTTTCTTT
TRBV3-1	TRBJ2-7	NA	few	14	CASTPAREAHEQYF	TGTGCCAGCACCCCGGCCAGGGAGGCCCACGAGCAGTACTTC
TRBV5-5	TRBJ1-5	NA	few	14	CASSLEVANQPQHF	TGTGCCAGCAGCTTGGAGGTCGCCAATCAGCCCCAGCATTTT
TRBV9	TRBJ1-5	TRBD1	few	16	CASSVTTGGHNQPQHF	TGTGCCAGCAGCGTCACAACAGGGGGTCACAATCAGCCCCAGCATTTT
TRBV20-1	TRBJ2-5	NA	NA	12	CSAARNEETQYF	TGCAGTGCCGCTCGGAACGAGGAGACCCAGTACTTC
TRBV12-3/TRBV12-4	TRBJ1-1	NA	NA	14	CASSFVRSNTEAFF	TGTGCCAGCAGTTTTGTCAGGTCGAACACTGAAGCTTTCTTT
TRBV6-1	TRBJ2-2	NA	NA	15	CASSERLAGTGELFF	TGTGCCAGCAGTGAGAGGCTAGCCGGGACCGGGGAGCTGTTTTTT
TRBV14	TRBJ1-2	NA	few	13	CASSHRTGYGYTF	TGTGCCAGCAGCCACAGGACCGGCTATGGCTACACCTTC
TRBV5-6	TRBJ2-7	TRBD2	NA	15	CASSLGAQRGYEQYF	TGTGCCAGCAGCTTGGGGGCCCAGCGGGGGTACGAGCAGTACTTC
TRBV14	TRBJ1-4	NA	few	13	CASSRQYNEKLFF	TGTGCCAGCAGCCGACAGTACAATGAAAAACTGTTTTTT
TRBV12-5	TRBJ2-3	TRBD2	NA	14	CASGWTSGGPTQYF	TGTGCTAGTGGATGGACTAGCGGTGGCCCTACGCAGTATTTT
TRBV7-9	TRBJ1-2	NA	few	15	CASTWFSGTGKGYTF	TGTGCCAGCACCTGGTTTTCTGGTACAGGGAAAGGCTACACCTTC
TRBV9	TRBJ1-2	NA	NA	13	CASSVAGGLGYTF	TGTGCCAGCAGCGTAGCGGGGGGTCTTGGCTACACCTTC
TRBV6-5	TRBJ1-2	NA	NA	15	CASSQGMAGFYGYTF	TGTGCCAGCAGTCAGGGGATGGCGGGTTTTTATGGCTACACCTTC
TRBV12-3/TRBV12-4	TRBJ2-6	NA	NA	15	CASSFMGEEANVLTF	TGTGCCAGCAGTTTTATGGGTGAGGAGGCCAACGTCCTGACTTTC
TRBV29-1	TRBJ2-1	NA	NA	12	CSSMRGYNEQFF	TGCAGCTCTATGCGGGGTTACAATGAGCAGTTCTTC
TRBV4-2	TRBJ2-2	NA	few	12	CASSQVTGELFF	TGTGCCAGCAGCCAGGTTACCGGGGAGCTGTTTTTT
TRBV7-9	TRBJ2-7	NA	NA	14	CASSPRGTTGEQYF	TGTGCCAGCAGCCCGCGGGGGACAACGGGCGAGCAGTACTTC
TRBV4-1	TRBJ2-3	NA	NA	13	CASSQDMSDTQYF	TGCGCCAGCAGCCAAGATATGAGCGATACGCAGTATTTT
TRBV7-9	TRBJ1-2	NA	few	12	CASSLVTGGGTF	TGTGCCAGCAGCCTCGTGACGGGGGGCGGCACCTTC
TRBV6-6	TRBJ1-5	NA	NA	13	CASSDGVREPQHF	TGTGCCAGCAGCGACGGTGTTCGGGAACCCCAGCATTTT
TRBV14	TRBJ1-2	NA	NA	15	CASSQTFPGNYGYTF	TGTGCCAGCAGCCAAACTTTTCCGGGGAACTATGGCTACACCTTC
TRBV9	TRBJ1-2	NA	many	12	CASSAENYGYTF	TGTGCCAGCAGCGCAGAGAACTATGGCTACACCTTC
TRBV20-1	TRBJ2-1	NA	NA	16	CSAPPHVLAPYNEQFF	TGCAGTGCTCCGCCCCATGTCCTAGCCCCCTACAATGAGCAGTTCTTC
TRBV7-2	TRBJ2-2	NA	NA	14	CASKTGTNTGELFF	TGTGCCAGCAAGACAGGAACGAACACCGGGGAGCTGTTTTTT
TRBV12-3/TRBV12-4	TRBJ2-3	TRBD2	once	18	CASSRGTSGGLSTDTQYF	TGTGCCAGCAGCCGAGGGACTAGCGGGGGGCTCAGCACAGATACGCAGTATTTT
TRBV4-2	TRBJ2-1	TRBD1	NA	18	CASSQDGLGGQGVNEQFF	TGTGCCAGCAGCCAAGATGGTTTAGGGGGACAGGGAGTCAATGAGCAGTTCTTC
TRBV4-3	TRBJ2-5	NA	NA	14	CASSQVFSQETQYF	TGCGCCAGCAGCCAAGTATTCAGCCAAGAGACCCAGTACTTC
TRBV9	TRBJ2-5	TRBD2	NA	16	CASSVAGTSGQETQYF	TGTGCCAGCAGCGTTGCGGGGACTAGCGGTCAAGAGACCCAGTACTTC
TRBV7-9	TRBJ2-7	NA	NA	15	CASSLHGGVFNEQYF	TGTGCCAGCAGCCTACATGGTGGGGTTTTTAACGAGCAGTACTTC
TRBV12-3/TRBV12-4	TRBJ2-7	TRBD2	NA	13	CASNLAGGYEQYF	TGTGCCAGCAATCTAGCGGGGGGATACGAGCAGTACTTC
TRBV11-2	TRBJ2-3	NA	NA	15	CASSLVARGIDTQYF	TGTGCCAGCAGCTTAGTGGCCAGGGGAATAGATACGCAGTATTTT
TRBV5-4	TRBJ1-1	NA	few	17	CASSTFLPQGSGTEAFF	TGTGCCAGCAGCACCTTCTTACCACAGGGAAGTGGCACTGAAGCTTTCTTT
TRBV6-5	TRBJ2-3	NA	NA	14	CASSQRVQGDTQYF	TGTGCCAGCAGTCAAAGGGTCCAGGGAGATACGCAGTATTTT
TRBV7-9	TRBJ2-1	TRBD2	NA	15	CASSSGAGGPNEQFF	TGTGCCAGCAGCTCCGGGGCGGGGGGCCCAAATGAGCAGTTCTTC
TRBV20-1	TRBJ2-3	TRBD2	NA	16	CSAGLTSGGNTDTQYF	TGCAGTGCTGGACTAACTAGCGGGGGGAACACAGATACGCAGTATTTT
TRBV10-3	TRBJ2-1	TRBD2	many	16	CAISALTSGGANEQFF	TGTGCCATCAGTGCCCTCACTAGCGGGGGGGCGAATGAGCAGTTCTTC
TRBV5-1	TRBJ2-5	NA	few	14	CASSCGTMWETQYF	TGCGCCAGCAGCTGTGGGACCATGTGGGAGACCCAGTACTTC
TRBV20-1	TRBJ2-1	TRBD1	NA	17	CSARSRTGWGSYNEQFF	TGCAGTGCTAGATCGAGGACAGGTTGGGGGTCCTACAATGAGCAGTTCTTC
TRBV29-1	TRBJ2-7	NA	NA	12	CSVLGGYYEQYF	TGCAGCGTTTTAGGAGGGTACTACGAGCAGTACTTC
TRBV7-9	TRBJ2-4	TRBD2	few	17	CASSLAIKGLAGDEQYF	TGTGCCAGCAGCTTAGCTATTAAGGGACTAGCGGGGGATGAGCAGTACTTC
TRBV7-2	TRBJ2-3	TRBD2	few	14	CASSRGGGSDTQYF	TGTGCCAGCAGCCGGGGGGGCGGATCAGATACGCAGTATTTT
TRBV12-3/TRBV12-4	TRBJ2-5	NA	few	13	CASGKGVEETQYF	TGTGCCAGCGGAAAAGGGGTGGAAGAGACCCAGTACTTC
TRBV4-2	TRBJ2-6	NA	few	15	CASSQDFWGANVRTF	TGTGCCAGCAGCCAAGATTTCTGGGGGGCCAACGTCCGGACTTTC